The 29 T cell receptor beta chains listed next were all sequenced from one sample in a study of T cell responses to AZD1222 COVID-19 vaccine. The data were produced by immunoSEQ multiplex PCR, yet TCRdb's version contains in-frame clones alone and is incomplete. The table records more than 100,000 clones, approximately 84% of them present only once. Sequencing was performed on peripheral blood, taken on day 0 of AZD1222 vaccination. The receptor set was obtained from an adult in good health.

CDR3 nucleotide sequence: TGTGCCAGCAGCGCAACGGGCGCCGAGCAGTACTTC. It translates to CASSATGAEQYF. The chain links TRBV11-2 to TRBJ2-7; no firm D call. With 5 bases removed from V and 6 bases from J, the gap between germline ends came to 11 bases. The germline V gene encodes CDR1 SGHAT and CDR2 FQNNGV. This CDR3 spans 12 amino acids.

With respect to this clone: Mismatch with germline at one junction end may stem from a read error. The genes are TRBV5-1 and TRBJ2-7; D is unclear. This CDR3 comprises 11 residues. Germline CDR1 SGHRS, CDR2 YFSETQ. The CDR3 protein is CASSLVAAPDF. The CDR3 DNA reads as TGCGCCAGCAGCTTGGTAGCAGCACCCGACTTC.

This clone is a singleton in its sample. CDR3 protein: CASRFTNEKLFF. CDR3 nucleotide sequence: TGTGCCAGCAGGTTTACCAATGAAAAACTGTTTTTT. This chain joins TRBV2 and TRBJ1-4; D is uncertain. V was cut by 6 bases and J by 5 bases, with 7 bases left in between. Germline V gene lookup returns CDR1 SNHLY and CDR2 FYNNEI. The CDR3 covers 12 residues.

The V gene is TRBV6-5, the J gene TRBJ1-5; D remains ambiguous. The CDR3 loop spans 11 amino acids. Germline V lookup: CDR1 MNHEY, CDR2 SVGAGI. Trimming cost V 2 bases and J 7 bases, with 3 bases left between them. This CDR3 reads CASSYRQPQHF. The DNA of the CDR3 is TGTGCCAGCAGTTACCGGCAGCCCCAGCATTTT.

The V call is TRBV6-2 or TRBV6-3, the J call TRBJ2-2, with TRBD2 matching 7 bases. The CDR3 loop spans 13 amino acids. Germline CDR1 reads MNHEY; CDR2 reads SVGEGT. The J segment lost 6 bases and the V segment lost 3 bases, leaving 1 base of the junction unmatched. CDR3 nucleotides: TGTGCCAGCAGTTATACTAGCGCCGGGGAGCTGTTTTTT. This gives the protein CASSYTSAGELFF.

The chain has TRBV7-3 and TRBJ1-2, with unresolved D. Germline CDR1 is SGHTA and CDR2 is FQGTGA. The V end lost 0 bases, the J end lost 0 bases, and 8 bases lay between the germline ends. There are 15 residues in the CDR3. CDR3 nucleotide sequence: TGTGCCAGCAGCTTAACCGGTGGAGCTAACTATGGCTACACCTTC. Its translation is CASSLTGGANYGYTF.

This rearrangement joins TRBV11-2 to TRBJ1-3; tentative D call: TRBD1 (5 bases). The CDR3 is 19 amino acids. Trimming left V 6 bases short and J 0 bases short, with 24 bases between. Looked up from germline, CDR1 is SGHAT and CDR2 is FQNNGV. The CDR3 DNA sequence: TGTGCCAGCAGTCACGCCGGGGCACGGTTCCCGAGCTCTGGAAACACCATATATTTT. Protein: CASSHAGARFPSSGNTIYF.

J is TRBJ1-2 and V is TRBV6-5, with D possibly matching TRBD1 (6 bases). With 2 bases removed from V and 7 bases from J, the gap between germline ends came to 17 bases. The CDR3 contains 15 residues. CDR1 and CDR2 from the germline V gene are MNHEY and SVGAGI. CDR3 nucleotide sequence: TGTGCCAGCAGTTACCTGGCTGAAGGGGGTGGTGGCTACACCTTC. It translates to CASSYLAEGGGGYTF.

CDR3 region: CATSDFGGGRGRRTEAFF. CDR3 bases: TGTGCCACCAGTGATTTCGGAGGAGGGAGGGGGAGACGAACTGAAGCTTTCTTT. The chain uses TRBV24-1 and TRBJ1-1; possible D gene TRBD1, 6 bases. Germline V CDR1 and CDR2: KGHDR, SFDVKD. The CDR3 length is 18 residues. V lost 1 base, J lost 5 bases, and 22 bases lay in between.

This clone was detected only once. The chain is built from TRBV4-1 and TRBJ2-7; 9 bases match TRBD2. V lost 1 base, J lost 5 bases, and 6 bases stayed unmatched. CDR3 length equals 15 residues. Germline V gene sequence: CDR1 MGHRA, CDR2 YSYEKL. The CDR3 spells CASSQGGGGEDEQYF. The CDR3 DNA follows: TGCGCCAGCAGCCAAGGAGGCGGGGGGGAGGACGAGCAGTACTTC.

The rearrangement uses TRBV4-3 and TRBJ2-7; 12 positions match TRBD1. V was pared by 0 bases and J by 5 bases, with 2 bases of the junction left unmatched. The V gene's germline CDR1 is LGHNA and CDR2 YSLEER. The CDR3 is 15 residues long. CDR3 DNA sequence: TGCGCCAGCAGCCAAGAGGGGACAGGGGGCCACGAGCAGTACTTC. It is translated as CASSQEGTGGHEQYF.

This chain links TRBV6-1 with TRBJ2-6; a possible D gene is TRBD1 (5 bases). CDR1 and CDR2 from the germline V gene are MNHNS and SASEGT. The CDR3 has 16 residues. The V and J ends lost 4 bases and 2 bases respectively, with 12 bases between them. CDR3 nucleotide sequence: TGTGCCAGCAGTGTGGATCCACAGGCTGGGGCCAACGTCCTGACTTTC. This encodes CASSVDPQAGANVLTF.

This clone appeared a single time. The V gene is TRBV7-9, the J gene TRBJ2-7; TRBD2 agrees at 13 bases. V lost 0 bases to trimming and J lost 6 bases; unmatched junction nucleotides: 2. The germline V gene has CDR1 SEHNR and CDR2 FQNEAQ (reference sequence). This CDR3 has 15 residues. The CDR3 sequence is CASSLAGTSGIEQYF. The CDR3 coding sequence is TGTGCCAGCAGCTTAGCCGGGACTAGCGGGATCGAGCAGTACTTC.

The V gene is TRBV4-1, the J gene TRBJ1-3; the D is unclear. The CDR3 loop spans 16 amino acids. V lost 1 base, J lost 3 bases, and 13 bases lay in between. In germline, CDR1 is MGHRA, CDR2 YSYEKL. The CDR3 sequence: CASSQGWGGDGNTIYF. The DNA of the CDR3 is TGCGCCAGCAGCCAAGGTTGGGGAGGAGATGGAAACACCATATATTTT.

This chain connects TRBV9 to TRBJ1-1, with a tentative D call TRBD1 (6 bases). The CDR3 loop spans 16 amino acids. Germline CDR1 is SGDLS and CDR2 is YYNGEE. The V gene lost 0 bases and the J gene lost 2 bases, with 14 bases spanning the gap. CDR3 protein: CASSVVGTPENTEAFF. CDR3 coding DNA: TGTGCCAGCAGCGTAGTGGGGACACCGGAAAACACTGAAGCTTTCTTT.

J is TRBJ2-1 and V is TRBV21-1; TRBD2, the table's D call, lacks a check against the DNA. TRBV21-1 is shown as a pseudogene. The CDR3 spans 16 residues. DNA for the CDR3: TGTGCCAGCAGCAAAGCGCTCCTAGCGGGAGGTCATGAGCAGTTCTTC. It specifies CASSKALLAGGHEQFF.

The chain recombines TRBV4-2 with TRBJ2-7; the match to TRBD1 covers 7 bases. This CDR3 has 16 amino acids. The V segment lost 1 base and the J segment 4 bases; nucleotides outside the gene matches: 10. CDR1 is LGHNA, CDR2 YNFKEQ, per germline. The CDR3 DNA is TGTGCCAGCAGCCAAGGTCCGGGACAGACGTTGTACGAGCAGTACTTC. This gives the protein CASSQGPGQTLYEQYF.

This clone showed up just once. This CDR3 reads CASSARQGGLEGYTF. CDR3 sequence (DNA): TGCGCCAGCAGCGCAAGACAGGGGGGCCTTGAGGGCTACACCTTC. The genes are TRBV5-1 and TRBJ1-2, with 9 bases fitting TRBD1. After removal of 4 bases from V and 8 bases from J, the junction contained 12 bases not matched to a gene. The germline CDR1 and CDR2 sequences are SGHRS and YFSETQ. The length of the CDR3 is 15 residues.

CDR3 DNA sequence: TGCGCCAGCAGCACCGACAGAAGCTCCTACAATGAGCAGTTCTTC. This sequence encodes CASSTDRSSYNEQFF. The chain recombines TRBV5-1 with TRBJ2-1; D perhaps matches TRBD1 (5 bases). Germline CDR1 reads SGHRS; CDR2 reads YFSETQ. Trimming stripped 4 bases from V and 0 bases from J, with 11 bases between. CDR3 length equals 15 residues.

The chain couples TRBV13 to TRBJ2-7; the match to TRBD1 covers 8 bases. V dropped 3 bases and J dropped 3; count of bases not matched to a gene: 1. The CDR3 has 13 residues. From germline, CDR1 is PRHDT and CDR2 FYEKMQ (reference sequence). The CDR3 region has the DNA TGTGCCAGCAGCTTCGGACAGGGCTACGAGCAGTACTTC. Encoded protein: CASSFGQGYEQYF.

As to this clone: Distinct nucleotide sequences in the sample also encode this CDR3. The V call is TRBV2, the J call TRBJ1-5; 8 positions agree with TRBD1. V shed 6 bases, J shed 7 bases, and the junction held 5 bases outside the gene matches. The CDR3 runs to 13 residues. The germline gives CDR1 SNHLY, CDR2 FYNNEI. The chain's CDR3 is CASSGQGRQPQHF. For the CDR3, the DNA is TGTGCCAGCAGCGGACAGGGCCGCCAGCCCCAGCATTTT.

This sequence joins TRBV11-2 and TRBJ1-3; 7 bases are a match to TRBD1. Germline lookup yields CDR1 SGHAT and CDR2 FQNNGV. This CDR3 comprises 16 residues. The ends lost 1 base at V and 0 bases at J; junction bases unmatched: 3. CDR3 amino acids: CASSLVTGRSGNTIYF. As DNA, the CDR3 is TGTGCCAGCAGCTTAGTGACAGGGCGCTCTGGAAACACCATATATTTT.

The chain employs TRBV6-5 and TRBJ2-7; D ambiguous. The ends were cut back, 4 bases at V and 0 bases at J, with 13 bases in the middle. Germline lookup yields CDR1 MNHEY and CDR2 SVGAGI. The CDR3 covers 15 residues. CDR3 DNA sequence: TGTGCCAGCAGTTCCACCGGGTTCCCCTCCTACGAGCAGTACTTC. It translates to CASSSTGFPSYEQYF.

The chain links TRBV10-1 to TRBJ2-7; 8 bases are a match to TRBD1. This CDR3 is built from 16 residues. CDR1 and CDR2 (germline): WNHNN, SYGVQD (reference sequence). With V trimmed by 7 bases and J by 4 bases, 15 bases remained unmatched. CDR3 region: CASTPTRGRIAYEQYF. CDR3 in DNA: TGCGCCAGCACACCTACCAGGGGGCGGATAGCGTACGAGCAGTACTTC.

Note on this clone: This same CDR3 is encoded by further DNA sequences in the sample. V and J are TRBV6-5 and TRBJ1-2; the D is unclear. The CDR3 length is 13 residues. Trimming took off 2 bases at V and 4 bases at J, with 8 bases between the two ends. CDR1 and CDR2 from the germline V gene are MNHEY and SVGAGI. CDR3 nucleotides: TGTGCCAGCAGTTACGGGCAGGCCTATGGCTACACCTTC. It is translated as CASSYGQAYGYTF.

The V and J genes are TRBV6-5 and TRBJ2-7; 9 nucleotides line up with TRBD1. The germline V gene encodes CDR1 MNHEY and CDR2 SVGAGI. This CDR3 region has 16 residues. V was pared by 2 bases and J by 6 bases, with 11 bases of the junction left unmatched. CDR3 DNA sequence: TGTGCCAGCAGTTACCACCAAACAGGGGGCGCGCCCGAGCAGTACTTC. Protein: CASSYHQTGGAPEQYF.

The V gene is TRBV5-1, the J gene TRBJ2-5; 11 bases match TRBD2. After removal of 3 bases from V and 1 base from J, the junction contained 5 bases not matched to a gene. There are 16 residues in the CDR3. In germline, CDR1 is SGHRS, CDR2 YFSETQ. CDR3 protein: CASSSGLAGLQETQYF. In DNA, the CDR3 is TGCGCCAGCAGCTCAGGACTAGCGGGTCTCCAAGAGACCCAGTACTTC.

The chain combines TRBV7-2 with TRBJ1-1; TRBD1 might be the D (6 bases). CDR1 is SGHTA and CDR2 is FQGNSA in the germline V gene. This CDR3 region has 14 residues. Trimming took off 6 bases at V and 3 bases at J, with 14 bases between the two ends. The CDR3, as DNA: TGTGCCAGCAGGACACAGGGTGAGCACACTGAAGCTTTCTTT. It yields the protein CASRTQGEHTEAFF.

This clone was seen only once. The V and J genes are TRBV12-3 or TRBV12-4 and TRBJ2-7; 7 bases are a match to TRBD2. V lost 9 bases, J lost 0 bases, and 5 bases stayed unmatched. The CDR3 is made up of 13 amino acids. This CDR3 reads CASTPSGSYEQYF. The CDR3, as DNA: TGTGCCAGTACCCCTAGCGGCTCCTACGAGCAGTACTTC.